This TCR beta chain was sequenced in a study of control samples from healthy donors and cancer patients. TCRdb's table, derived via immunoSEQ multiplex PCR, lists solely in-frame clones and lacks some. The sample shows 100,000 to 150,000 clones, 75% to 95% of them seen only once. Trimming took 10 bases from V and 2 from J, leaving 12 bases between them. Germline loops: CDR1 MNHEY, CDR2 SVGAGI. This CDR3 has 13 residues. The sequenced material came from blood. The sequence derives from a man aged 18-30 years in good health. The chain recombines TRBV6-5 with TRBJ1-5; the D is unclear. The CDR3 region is CATLNRGNQPQHF. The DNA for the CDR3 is TGTGCCACCTTGAATCGGGGCAATCAGCCCCAGCATTTT.